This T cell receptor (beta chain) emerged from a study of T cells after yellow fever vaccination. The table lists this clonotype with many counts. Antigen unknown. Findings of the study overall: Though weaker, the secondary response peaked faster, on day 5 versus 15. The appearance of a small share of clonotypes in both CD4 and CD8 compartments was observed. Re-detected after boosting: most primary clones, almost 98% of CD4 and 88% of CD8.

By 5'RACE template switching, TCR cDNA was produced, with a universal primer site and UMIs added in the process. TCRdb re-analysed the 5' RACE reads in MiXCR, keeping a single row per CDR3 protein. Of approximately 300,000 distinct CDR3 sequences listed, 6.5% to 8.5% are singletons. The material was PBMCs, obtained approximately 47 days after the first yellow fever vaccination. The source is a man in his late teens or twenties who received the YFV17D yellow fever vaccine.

For the CDR3, the DNA is TGTGCCAGCAGTAGCCCGGGACAGGGGACCTTCGAGCAGTACTTC. Its protein product is CASSSPGQGTFEQYF. This chain uses TRBV12-3 or TRBV12-4 with TRBJ2-7; 10 bases match TRBD1. After removal of 5 bases from V and 6 bases from J, the junction contained 10 bases not matched to a gene. The CDR3 is 15 amino acids.